The source of this TCR beta chain is a study of cytomegalovirus exposure and HLA in healthy donors. Points from the study as a whole: Productive status was seen about 90% or about 30% of the time for most TCR beta V segments in an earlier analysis. Indistinguishable V segments, including TRBV6-2 and TRBV6-3, were excluded. Cytomegalovirus status, reportedly, was diagnosed with high specificity and sensitivity by the classifier. There were a few CMV-associated chains whose specificity for CMV antigens was confirmed in vitro.

This clone appeared a few times. Its antigen is not known. The study ran its PCR with 60 Vbeta and 13 Jbeta primers. The protocol was immunoSEQ multiplex PCR, while the TCRdb copy is restricted to in-frame clones and leaves out a portion. Among roughly 130,000 clones, 66% were seen once, and the ten largest hold 6.5%. The CDR3 totals 19 residues. The V gene end was trimmed by 4 bases and the J gene end by 4 bases; junction bases not matched to a gene: 19. Germline V lookup: CDR1 MNHEY, CDR2 SMNVEV (reference sequence). Sequencing was carried out using PBMCs. The rearrangement joins TRBV27 to TRBJ2-7, with 10 bases that match TRBD1. The sequence derives from a woman aged 55-70 years in good health and CMV-seronegative. The CDR3 DNA is TGTGCCAGCAGTTCCCAGAAAAATCGTGACAGGGGGCTATCGTACGAGCAGTACTTC. Amino acids: CASSSQKNRDRGLSYEQYF.